A selection of T cell receptor beta chains follows, all from one sample in a study of blood T cell repertoires in COVID-19. Libraries were prepared by immunoSEQ multiplex PCR; TCRdb keeps only in-frame clonotypes and omits some of them. The data show more than 100,000 clones, roughly 90% seen once. Sequencing input: peripheral blood. These TCRs come from a man between 35 and 55 years old with acute or convalescent COVID-19. The conserved cysteine and the conserved F or W are not part of the CDR3 here.

ASSVESGGSYEQY	TRBV9
ASSLGEVGNQPQH	TRBV5-1
ASSIDRNNSPLH	TRBV19
ASSRGTGEPYEQY	TRBV19
ASSLGDFTDTQY	TRBV5-4
ASSRQDNSPLH	TRBV6-2/TRBV6-3
ASSKGQGTEAF	TRBV21-1
ASSPASQGLAEQY	TRBV7-3
ASGQGASSYNSPLH	TRBV5-5
ASAPGLAGGTDTQY	TRBV2
ASNPRGGNTIY	TRBV13
ASSHMTEYYGYT	TRBV3-1/TRBV3-2
ASSLGGPQETQY	TRBV7-9
ASSRGGYEKLF	TRBV27
ASGGTGVWDTEAF	TRBV3-1/TRBV3-2
ASSPGTLNTEAF	TRBV5-1
ASSSTRRTDTQY	TRBV7-8
ASSKSPRAEGKETQY	TRBV21-1
ASSFNMDTEAF	TRBV11-2
ASSAAGGRRGQETQY	TRBV19
ASSPDRATEAF	TRBV7-3
ASSVGTGAVNTEAF	TRBV10-1
ASSQLAGANEQF	TRBV3-1/TRBV3-2
ASSAPDQPQH	TRBV6-2/TRBV6-3
ASSQRYRANYGYT	TRBV4-3
ASSLGLTGNTGELF	TRBV11-3
ATSVEMISNQPQH	TRBV15
ASSEASSGNTIY	TRBV5-1
ASSYLRPRAGELF	TRBV6-5
ASSERTGAGNTEAF	TRBV18
ASSFGQGLATEAF	TRBV5-8
ASSPSRDAGSPLH	TRBV19
ASSQQGSPGELF	TRBV11-2
AGGGPPSTF	TRBV11-2
ASSTGVRTYEQY	TRBV6-2/TRBV6-3
ASRPQNSPNQPQH	TRBV6-2/TRBV6-3
ASSALQGRSYEQY	TRBV5-1
AWSADRDTGRETQY	TRBV30
ASSPQGNMVNTEAF	TRBV7-8
ASSFSGGAYNEQF	TRBV6-5
ASSPGLAGLSGELF	TRBV18
ASSLAGGLQETQY	TRBV19
ASSLGGSGSEKDTQY	TRBV7-6
ASMTGALDGYT	TRBV6-5